This T cell receptor (beta chain) comes out of a study of blood T cells in healthy people across ages. Regarding the study as a whole: Conclusively comparing naive with antigen-experienced cells was impossible with unsorted PBMCs.

After removal of 4 bases from V and 7 bases from J, the junction contained 9 bases not matched to a gene. CDR1 and CDR2 (germline): MGHDK, SYGVNS. The CDR3 loop spans 14 amino acids. Concerning this clonotype: Its antigen remains unidentified.

Then a second PCR, running about 6 to 12 cycles, was carried out with a sample-barcoded 5' primer and a J-beta primer mix. TCRdb reprocessed the 5' RACE reads with MiXCR, giving one entry per CDR3 protein. The data contain 650,000 to 950,000 distinct CDR3 sequences, approximately 44% of them singletons. Aged roughly 6 to 90, donors were systemically healthy Caucasians from Russia. The sample was blood. The origin of this receptor is a man in his fifties or sixties in good health. The chain recombines TRBV25-1 with TRBJ2-5; 7 bases line up with TRBD1. The CDR3 region is CASSANTGEGTQYF. The CDR3, as DNA: TGTGCCAGCAGTGCAAACACAGGGGAAGGGACCCAGTACTTC.